The rows below give T cell receptor beta chains drawn from one sample of a study of STAT5B mutations in CD4+ large granular lymphocyte leukemia. Produced via immunoSEQ multiplex PCR; TCRdb's table is partial and in-frame only. This table holds about 45,000 clones, 86% found once. Sequencing input: CD4+ T cells from blood buffy coats. The receptors originated from a human donor in good health. CDR3s include the opening cysteine and the closing phenylalanine or tryptophan. A D gene is named only where the DNA matches it firmly. Clone size, where shown, is once, few, many, or a class for clones that have expanded.

len	v_gene	d_gene	j_gene	abundance	CDR3aa	CDR3nt
16	TRBV5-5	.	TRBJ2-7	.	CASSPQQGLVGYEQYF	TGTGCCAGCAGCCCTCAACAGGGTTTGGTAGGCTACGAGCAGTACTTC
15	TRBV18	.	TRBJ1-1	once	CASSRPGHLNTEAFF	TGTGCCAGCTCACGCCCGGGACACCTGAACACTGAAGCTTTCTTT
14	TRBV7-9	.	TRBJ1-2	.	CASSLDLENYGYTF	TGTGCCAGCAGCTTAGACCTTGAGAACTATGGCTACACCTTC
16	TRBV19	TRBD2	TRBJ2-1	few	CASSSPEAGSYNEQFF	TGTGCCAGTAGTTCCCCGGAAGCGGGATCCTACAATGAGCAGTTCTTC
14	TRBV10-3	.	TRBJ2-3	.	CAISERWGTDTQYF	TGTGCCATCAGTGAACGCTGGGGCACAGATACGCAGTATTTT
13	TRBV6-1	.	TRBJ2-2	.	CASGSGVTGELFF	TGTGCCAGCGGTTCGGGGGTCACCGGGGAGCTGTTTTTT
11	TRBV20-1	TRBD2	TRBJ2-7	.	CSATGEGEQYF	TGCAGTGCTACTGGGGAGGGCGAGCAGTACTTC
15	TRBV10-3	.	TRBJ2-5	.	CATRGGAGLQETQYF	TGTGCCACCCGGGGTGGAGCGGGTCTCCAAGAGACCCAGTACTTC
14	TRBV2	.	TRBJ2-7	.	CASSMAAPLWEQYF	TGTGCCAGCAGCATGGCGGCCCCCTTGTGGGAGCAGTACTTC
15	TRBV6-4	TRBD1	TRBJ2-3	.	CASSDSNRGADTQYF	TGTGCCAGCAGTGACTCGAACAGGGGCGCAGATACGCAGTATTTT
14	TRBV19	TRBD1	TRBJ1-2	.	CASSSRTGLKSYTF	TGTGCCAGTAGTTCTAGGACAGGCCTTAAGAGCTACACCTTC
17	TRBV5-1	TRBD2	TRBJ2-6	.	CASTFSGRATGANVLTF	TGCGCCAGCACATTTAGCGGGAGGGCCACTGGGGCCAACGTCCTGACTTTC
15	TRBV9	.	TRBJ2-1	once	CASSPTGFSYNEQFF	TGTGCCAGCAGCCCTACAGGGTTCTCCTACAATGAGCAGTTCTTC
11	TRBV29-1	.	TRBJ1-4	.	CSVGTLEKLFF	TGCAGCGTTGGGACATTAGAAAAACTGTTTTTT
15	TRBV10-1	TRBD1	TRBJ2-1	.	CAKRTGLMSYNEQFF	TGCGCCAAGAGGACAGGCCTAATGTCCTACAATGAGCAGTTCTTC
14	TRBV7-9	TRBD1	TRBJ1-4	few	CASSTRGSGEKLFF	TGTGCCAGCAGCACCAGGGGGAGCGGTGAAAAACTGTTTTTT
18	TRBV4-3	.	TRBJ2-1	.	CASSQDSPATLSYNEQFF	TGCGCCAGCAGCCAAGATAGTCCCGCTACGCTCTCCTACAATGAGCAGTTCTTC
15	TRBV7-9	TRBD1	TRBJ1-3	.	CASSLSGQGANTIYF	TGTGCCAGCAGCTTAAGCGGTCAGGGGGCCAACACCATATATTTT
15	TRBV28	.	TRBJ1-1	.	CASIGAAKMNTEAFF	TGTGCCAGCATTGGGGCAGCGAAAATGAACACTGAAGCTTTCTTT
12	TRBV30	TRBD1	TRBJ2-5	.	CAWSVQGKTQYF	TGTGCCTGGAGTGTACAGGGGAAGACCCAGTACTTC
13	TRBV28	.	TRBJ2-2	.	CASTPHGTPLLFF	TGTGCCAGCACCCCGCACGGGACACCCCTTCTGTTTTTT
15	TRBV2	.	TRBJ2-6	.	CASSPEYSGANVLTF	TGTGCCAGCAGCCCAGAGTACTCCGGGGCCAACGTCCTGACTTTC
14	TRBV6-1	.	TRBJ1-2	once	CASSVEGSNYGYTF	TGTGCCAGCAGTGTGGAGGGATCTAACTATGGCTACACCTTC
15	TRBV19	.	TRBJ1-2	.	CASSIGLGPNYGYTF	TGTGCCAGTAGTATAGGTCTCGGCCCTAACTATGGCTACACCTTC
14	TRBV14	.	TRBJ2-1	.	CASSLRASPGGQFF	TGTGCCAGCAGCCTACGGGCCTCCCCCGGGGGGCAGTTCTTC
18	TRBV18	TRBD1	TRBJ1-5	.	CASSPPGQGTYSNQPQHF	TGTGCCAGCTCACCACCGGGACAGGGAACATATAGCAATCAGCCCCAGCATTTT
12	TRBV6-1	.	TRBJ2-5	.	CATRDSGETQYF	TGTGCCACCCGGGACTCCGGAGAGACCCAGTACTTC
15	TRBV9	.	TRBJ2-7	.	CASSSAIGASHEQYF	TGTGCCAGCAGCTCGGCCATAGGGGCGAGCCACGAGCAGTACTTC
13	TRBV7-9	.	TRBJ2-7	.	CASSLPPVNEQYF	TGTGCCAGCAGCTTGCCGCCCGTGAACGAGCAGTACTTC
16	TRBV4-1	TRBD1	TRBJ2-3	.	CASSQVTGQIADTQYF	TGCGCCAGCAGCCAAGTTACGGGACAGATAGCGGATACGCAGTATTTT
14	TRBV19	.	TRBJ2-3	.	CASSAPLGLDTQYF	TGTGCCAGTAGTGCTCCCCTAGGTCTCGATACGCAGTATTTT
13	TRBV6-1	.	TRBJ2-5	.	CASSVGGRETQYF	TGTGCCAGCAGTGTTGGGGGGCGAGAGACCCAGTACTTC
13	TRBV7-9	.	TRBJ2-7	.	CASSPDKPYEQYF	TGTGCCAGCAGCCCCGACAAGCCCTACGAGCAGTACTTC
17	TRBV16	.	TRBJ2-3	once	CASSQSLTAPSTDTQYF	TGTGCCAGCAGCCAATCGTTGACTGCACCTAGCACAGATACGCAGTATTTT
13	TRBV30	.	TRBJ1-4	.	CAWRGATNEKLFF	TGTGCCTGGAGGGGTGCAACTAATGAAAAACTGTTTTTT
13	TRBV29-1	TRBD2	TRBJ2-7	.	CSVGSGSSYEQYF	TGCAGCGTTGGAAGCGGGAGCTCCTACGAGCAGTACTTC
14	TRBV6-1	TRBD2	TRBJ2-7	.	CASRSTSSTYEQYF	TGTGCCAGCAGGTCGACTAGCTCAACCTACGAGCAGTACTTC
15	TRBV7-2	TRBD1	TRBJ1-4	.	CASSLGGTGSEKLFF	TGTGCCAGCAGCTTAGGGGGGACAGGGAGTGAAAAACTGTTTTTT
17	TRBV7-9	TRBD2	TRBJ2-7	.	CASSLQPPGLAAYEQYF	TGTGCCAGCAGCTTGCAGCCTCCGGGACTAGCGGCCTACGAGCAGTACTTC
15	TRBV11-1	TRBD2	TRBJ2-1	.	CASSLRLAVYNEQFF	TGTGCCAGCAGCTTACGGCTAGCGGTATACAATGAGCAGTTCTTC
17	TRBV9	.	TRBJ2-7	.	CASSPSGRIRDIHEQYF	TGTGCCAGCAGCCCCTCCGGGAGGATCCGGGACATCCACGAGCAGTACTTC